This T cell receptor (delta chain) was recorded in a study of Vδ1+ human thymocytes. The study, taken as a whole, reports: In the thymus, TRG and TRD repertoires looked highly polyclonal with Gaussian CDR3 lengths.

The CDR3 covers 17 residues. Trimming took off 2 bases at V and 4 bases at J, with 20 bases between the two ends. Germline CDR1 TSWWSYY, CDR2 QGS. In the case of this clone: Its antigen is unidentified. Other DNA sequences in the same sample also yield this CDR3.

Thymocytes were sorted as CD3+ TCRVdelta1+ TCRVdelta2- after alphabeta T cell depletion. RNA was extracted from the cells and then reverse transcribed. Multiplex PCR used pooled V-gene forward primers and a constant-region reverse primer to amplify CDR3s. TCRdb re-called clones from the multiplex PCR reads via CATT. The sample consists of more than 50,000 delta-chain clones, approximately 16% of them appearing once. The J gene is TRDJ1, the V gene TRDV1, with a possible D match to TRDD3 (6 bases). The origin of this receptor is a girl under three years old who had congenital heart surgery. Sequenced: Vdelta1+ gamma-delta thymocytes from the thymus. The subset was: FACS-sorted CD3+ TCRalphabeta- TCRVdelta1+ TCRVdelta2- thymocytes. The CDR3 bases are TGTGCTCTTGGGGAATCTCCCCCCGGGGATCTATGCGATAAACTCATCTTT. Translation: CALGESPPGDLCDKLIF.